The clone carrying this T cell receptor beta chain was found once. Here immunoSEQ multiplex PCR was the method, and the copy in TCRdb shows in-frame clones only, minus some. Of 85,000 to 100,000 clones detected, just under 95% appear once; the ten largest clones hold approximately 0.3%. This entry comes from a study of technical replicates of blood from several donors. In germline, CDR1 is KGHSH, CDR2 LQKENI. The CDR3 extends over 14 amino acids. Losses at the gene ends were 6 bases for V and 4 bases for J; bases not matched to a gene: 6. This receptor was obtained from a human donor in good health. What was sequenced was T cells isolated from PBMCs. The J gene is TRBJ1-5, the V gene TRBV18, with 7 nucleotides matching TRBD1. In DNA form, the CDR3 reads TGTGCCAGCTCCCTCGGGGACAGAAATCAGCCCCAGCATTTT. Its translation: CASSLGDRNQPQHF.